Listed below are T cell receptor beta chains from one sample, sequenced in a study of blood T cell repertoires in COVID-19. Sequencing was performed with immunoSEQ multiplex PCR; in TCRdb, only in-frame clones are kept and a portion is missing. The sample lists about 160,000 clones, over 80% occurring once. Sequencing used peripheral blood. The receptors originated from an older man who had recovered from COVID-19. Each CDR3 is given with its conserved first and last residue. A D gene is named only where the DNA matches it firmly. Part of the rows lack a size; the others show once, few, many or a class for expanded clones.

TRBV4-1,.,TRBJ1-5,.,TGCGCCAGCAGCCCTTTATTTGGGGAGGGGACTAGCAATCAGCCCCAGCATTTT,CASSPLFGEGTSNQPQHF
TRBV21-1,.,TRBJ2-7,.,TGTGCCAGCAGCAAGGAGACTAGCGGGAGTTCCTACGAGCAGTACTTC,CASSKETSGSSYEQYF
TRBV10-3,.,TRBJ1-5,TRBD1,TGTGCCAGCCAAGCTTCGACAGGGCAGCCCCAGCATTTT,CASQASTGQPQHF
TRBV6-1,.,TRBJ2-7,TRBD2,TGTGCCAGCAGTGAAGGAACTAGCGCGAATCCCTACGAGCAGTACTTC,CASSEGTSANPYEQYF
TRBV6-5,once,TRBJ2-1,.,TGTGCCAGCAGTCCCGACAGGATCTACAATGAGCAGTTCTTC,CASSPDRIYNEQFF
TRBV19,.,TRBJ1-1,TRBD1,TGTGCCAGCTACAGGGGCTTCACTGAAGCTTTCTTT,CASYRGFTEAFF
TRBV30,.,TRBJ2-1,TRBD2,TGTGCCTGGAGTCTACTGGGCGGGAGGTACTACAATGAGCAGTTCTTC,CAWSLLGGRYYNEQFF
TRBV4-3,.,TRBJ2-1,TRBD2,TGCGCCAGCAGCCAAGATCTGGTAGCGGGAGCCTACAATGAGCAGTTCTTC,CASSQDLVAGAYNEQFF
TRBV18,.,TRBJ2-7,.,TGTGCCAGCTCACCAGATGACAGGAGCTCCTACGAGCAGTACTTC,CASSPDDRSSYEQYF
TRBV4-3,.,TRBJ2-5,.,TGCGCCAGCAGCCATGTGGGAGTGTCAGAGACCCAGTACTTC,CASSHVGVSETQYF
TRBV24-1,.,TRBJ1-2,.,TGTGCCACCAGTGATTTCGACGCGGGCGGCTACACCTTC,CATSDFDAGGYTF
TRBV5-6,.,TRBJ2-3,TRBD1,TGTGCCAGCAGCGCGGGACAGGGGGGACATACGCAGTATTTT,CASSAGQGGHTQYF
TRBV2,once,TRBJ2-2,TRBD1,TGTGCCAGCAGTGGACAGGGTCGGGGCACCGGGGAGCTGTTTTTT,CASSGQGRGTGELFF
TRBV27,.,TRBJ2-1,TRBD2,TGTGCCAGCAGTGTGGGACTAGCGGGGACGAGCTCCTACAATGAGCAGTTCTTC,CASSVGLAGTSSYNEQFF
TRBV7-7,few,TRBJ2-7,TRBD2,TGTGCTAGCAGCTTAGCGGGCGGGCCCGCCTACGAGCAGTACTTC,CASSLAGGPAYEQYF
TRBV13,.,TRBJ1-6,TRBD1,TGTGCCAGCAGCTTAGACAGGGGGATTAATTCACCCCTCCACTTT,CASSLDRGINSPLHF
TRBV5-1,.,TRBJ2-6,TRBD1,TGCGCCAGCAGCTCGACAGGGTTCTCTGGGGCCAACGTCCTGACTTTC,CASSSTGFSGANVLTF
TRBV19,few,TRBJ2-1,TRBD1,TGTGCCAGTAGGCCTACAGGGGGCCCAAACAATGAGCAGTTCTTC,CASRPTGGPNNEQFF
TRBV10-3,.,TRBJ2-5,TRBD2,TGTGCCATCAGGGGGAGCGGGGCGGGACAAGAGACCCAGTACTTC,CAIRGSGAGQETQYF
TRBV2,.,TRBJ2-7,.,TGTGCCAGCCGCCAGGATGTCGACGAGCAGTACTTC,CASRQDVDEQYF
TRBV30,.,TRBJ2-7,.,TGTGCCTGGAGTGTAGCCCAGGGCGCATCCGAGCAGTACTTC,CAWSVAQGASEQYF
TRBV7-9,.,TRBJ1-4,.,TGTGCCAGCAGCCATGTTCCCCCCGGGACACCCTTGGGTGAAAAACTGTTTTTT,CASSHVPPGTPLGEKLFF
TRBV30,.,TRBJ1-6,TRBD1,TGTGCCTGGAGTGTACGTCGGCAGGGGGTAGGAAATTCACCCCTCCACTTT,CAWSVRRQGVGNSPLHF
TRBV27,.,TRBJ2-2,TRBD2,TGTGCCAGCAGATCGGGACTAGCGGGAGTCGGGGAGCTGTTTTTT,CASRSGLAGVGELFF
TRBV6-6,.,TRBJ1-5,.,TGTGCCAGCAGTTACGAGGGTTATCTGAGCAATCAGCCCCAGCATTTT,CASSYEGYLSNQPQHF
TRBV5-3,few,TRBJ2-5,.,TGTGCCAGAAGCTTGCTAGACCAAGAGACCCAGTACTTC,CARSLLDQETQYF
TRBV7-9,.,TRBJ1-2,.,TGTGCCAGCAGCTTAGGGGGCGCTGACTATGGCTACACCTTC,CASSLGGADYGYTF
TRBV19,.,TRBJ1-2,TRBD1,TGTGCCAGTAGCGTGCACAGGGGGAACTATGGCTACACCTTC,CASSVHRGNYGYTF
TRBV6-1,.,TRBJ1-5,.,TGTGCCAGCAGTGAGGCCGAGGTGGAGTATAGCAATCAGCCCCAGCATTTT,CASSEAEVEYSNQPQHF
TRBV3-1/TRBV3-2,.,TRBJ2-2,.,TGTGCCAGCAGCCAAACACTAGCCGCCGGGGAGCTGTTTTTT,CASSQTLAAGELFF
TRBV7-9,.,TRBJ2-2,.,TGTGCCAGCAGCCTCCGAACCGGAGAGAACACCGGGGAGCTGTTTTTT,CASSLRTGENTGELFF
TRBV4-2,.,TRBJ2-2,.,TGTGCCAGCAGCCAAGGCGCCCAGGGGATGTCCGGGGAGCTGTTTTTT,CASSQGAQGMSGELFF
TRBV7-9,few,TRBJ1-1,TRBD1,TGTGCCAGCAGCTTTGGGACAGGGGGGAACACTGAAGCTTTCTTT,CASSFGTGGNTEAFF
TRBV5-1,.,TRBJ2-5,.,TGCGCCAGCAGTCTTAGGGCGGGGTCGAGTGAGACCCAGTACTTC,CASSLRAGSSETQYF
TRBV11-1,.,TRBJ2-5,TRBD2,TGTGCCAGCAGCGTGGGGGGACTAGCGGGAAAAGAGACCCAGTACTTC,CASSVGGLAGKETQYF
TRBV3-1/TRBV3-2,.,TRBJ2-1,TRBD2,TGTGCCAGCAGCCAAAATGGCGGGAGCTCCTACAATGAGCAGTTCTTC,CASSQNGGSSYNEQFF
TRBV2,.,TRBJ1-5,.,TGTGCCAGCAGTGAAACAGGGAGTCAGCCCCAGCATTTT,CASSETGSQPQHF
TRBV7-2,.,TRBJ2-7,.,TGTGCCAGCAGCTTAGACAGGGGGGGATACGAGCAGTACTTC,CASSLDRGGYEQYF
TRBV28,.,TRBJ2-7,TRBD1,TGTGCCAGCAGTTCGGGACAGCTAGAGCAGTACTTC,CASSSGQLEQYF